Detailed here is one T cell receptor (beta chain). Its antigen remains unidentified. Some clones are missing from TCRdb's copy, which holds only in-frame ones; the method was immunoSEQ multiplex PCR. Seen here are around 100,000 clones, 91% observed once, and the top ten hold roughly 0.15%. This record belongs to a study of siplizumab effects on memory and regulatory T cells. V was cut by 4 bases and J by 8 bases, with 12 bases left in between. The CDR3 contains 14 residues. In germline, CDR1 is SGHDN, CDR2 FVKESK. Overall study results and limits: Contribution to the alloresponse seemed major for naive T cells, which also seemed more diverse than memory cells. Proliferating siplizumab-culture Tregs lacked confirmation of suppressive function. Mean Treg-derived proportions of mappable alloreactive CD4+ clones were roughly 69% for siplizumab and 25% to 30% for controls. Proliferating CD4+ or CD8+ clones, roughly 80-97% of them, lacked an assignable naive or memory phenotype.

The sequence was obtained from a human donor in good health. The chain couples TRBV14 to TRBJ1-6; D gene uncertain. The source material was CD4+ T cells sorted from blood. This CDR3 is CASSRRQVDSPLHF. DNA of the CDR3: TGTGCCAGCAGCCGTCGGCAGGTGGATTCACCCCTCCACTTT.